This TCR beta chain was obtained from a study of blood T cell repertoires in COVID-19. Study at large: Samples of COVID-19 (acute and convalescent) were obtained from the United States, Italy and Spain. The cDNA or gDNA used as material had been derived from T cells, B-cell-depleted T cells, or PBMCs.

Deletions cut 5 bases from V and 1 base from J, with 11 bases between. The CDR3 is made up of 14 amino acids. In germline, CDR1 is SEHNR, CDR2 FQNEAQ (reference sequence). Per the authors' pipeline: Amplified reference gene primers provided the basis for estimating nucleated cell counts. Libraries were prepared by immunoSEQ multiplex PCR; TCRdb keeps only in-frame clonotypes and omits some of them. V and J calls and clone size are copied from that table; D and trimming were computed from the DNA. The sample lists approximately 200,000 clones, 65% to 90% occurring once. The genes are TRBV7-9 and TRBJ2-5; D may be TRBD1 (6 bases). Sequencing was done on a sample of peripheral blood. The receptor comes from a woman aged 50 to 60 with acute or convalescent COVID-19. The CDR3 here is CASSPGQVQETQYF. CDR3 nucleotides: TGTGCCAGCAGCCCGGGACAAGTCCAAGAGACCCAGTACTTC.